The 2 T cell receptor beta chains listed next were all sequenced from one sample in a study of response to subunit inactivated influenza vaccine. TCRdb re-derived calls from the RT-PCR reads in MiXCR, one entry per CDR3 protein. This table has about 700,000 distinct CDR3 sequences, 15% to 19% appearing once. The sample was PBMCs from blood, taken about 11 days after vaccination. These receptors were collected from a man over 45 who received an inactivated influenza vaccine.

This rearrangement joins TRBV11-2 to TRBJ2-5, with 9 bases lining up with TRBD2. The length of the CDR3 is 17 residues. V gave up 3 bases and J gave up 5 bases; unmatched junction bases: 13. Germline-derived CDR1 and CDR2 are SGHAT and FQNNGV. CDR3 sequence: CASSLNPLAGIRETQYF. The CDR3, as DNA: TGTGCCAGCAGCTTGAATCCCCTAGCGGGAATAAGGGAGACCCAGTACTTC.

This clonotype has ten or more counts. V and J are TRBV7-2 and TRBJ1-4, with 9 bases matching TRBD1. The V gene's germline CDR1 is SGHTA and CDR2 FQGNSA. Germline trimming cut 1 base from V and 2 bases from J; bases unmatched to any gene: 5. The CDR3 is 17 amino acids. In DNA form, the CDR3 reads TGTGCCAGCAGCTTAGGGGACAGGGTGACGACTAATGAAAAACTGTTTTTT. Residues: CASSLGDRVTTNEKLFF.